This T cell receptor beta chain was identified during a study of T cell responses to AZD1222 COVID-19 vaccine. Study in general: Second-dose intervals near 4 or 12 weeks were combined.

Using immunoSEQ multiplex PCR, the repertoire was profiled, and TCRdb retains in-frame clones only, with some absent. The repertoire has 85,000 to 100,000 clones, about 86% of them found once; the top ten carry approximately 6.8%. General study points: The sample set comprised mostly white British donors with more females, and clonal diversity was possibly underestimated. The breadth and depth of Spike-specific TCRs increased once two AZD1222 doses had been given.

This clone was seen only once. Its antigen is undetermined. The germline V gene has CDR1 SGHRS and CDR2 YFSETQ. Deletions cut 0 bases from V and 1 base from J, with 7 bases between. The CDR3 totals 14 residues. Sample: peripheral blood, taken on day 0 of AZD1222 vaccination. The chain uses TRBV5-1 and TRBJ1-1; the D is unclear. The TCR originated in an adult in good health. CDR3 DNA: TGCGCCAGCAGCTTGGTCGAATGGAACACTGAAGCTTTCTTT. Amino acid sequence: CASSLVEWNTEAFF.